The 7 T cell receptor beta chains presented below share a single source sample, sequenced in a study of early T cells in non-severe SARS-CoV-2 infection. TCRdb fed the 5' RACE reads into MiXCR, producing one record per CDR3 protein. The sample shows about 80,000 distinct CDR3 sequences, around 13% of them seen only once. The sequenced sample was whole blood. The receptors were sampled from an adult who was a healthcare worker with PCR-confirmed SARS-CoV-2 infection or an uninfected control (not recorded which).

The chain combines TRBV6-2 or TRBV6-3 with TRBJ2-7; 7 bases fit TRBD2. Losses at the gene ends were 5 bases for V and 3 bases for J; bases not matched to a gene: 7. Germline CDR1 is MNHEY and CDR2 is SVGEGT. This CDR3 comprises 14 residues. DNA of the CDR3: TGTGCCAGCAGTCAAGGACTAGACGTCTACGAGCAGTACTTC. Translated: CASSQGLDVYEQYF.

This clonotype turned up a few times. The V call is TRBV5-6, the J call TRBJ1-1; D remains ambiguous. Germline CDR1 is SGHDT and CDR2 is YYEEEE. The CDR3 has 14 residues. Trimming took 0 bases from V and 6 from J, leaving 12 bases between them. The CDR3 DNA follows: TGTGCCAGCAGCTTGGACCAGGATTTACCTGAAGCTTTCTTT. It yields the protein CASSLDQDLPEAFF.

This clonotype was picked up a small number of times. This chain connects TRBV18 to TRBJ2-6; 9 nucleotides agree with TRBD1. The ends lost 0 bases at V and 3 bases at J; junction bases unmatched: 12. This CDR3 is 20 amino acids long. The germline V gene has CDR1 KGHSH and CDR2 LQKENI. This CDR3 is CASSPPVPGTGLYGANVLTF. CDR3 sequence (DNA): TGTGCCAGCTCACCACCGGTACCGGGGACAGGGTTATATGGGGCCAACGTCCTGACTTTC.

The sample holds many counts of this clonotype. The V and J genes are TRBV29-1 and TRBJ2-1, with 7 bases fitting TRBD2. Unmatched junction bases numbered 10, after V lost 5 bases and J lost 9 bases. Germline V gene sequence: CDR1 SQVTM, CDR2 ANQGSEA. This CDR3 is 13 amino acids long. The CDR3 sequence is CSVRTSVLGEQFF. The CDR3 nucleotides read TGCAGCGTTCGTACTAGCGTGCTCGGTGAGCAGTTCTTC.

This clonotype was seen many times. The gene calls are TRBV7-2 and TRBJ1-3; possible D gene TRBD1, 5 bases. The CDR3 is 15 amino acids. V was trimmed by 3 bases and J by 1 base, leaving 10 bases between them. Germline CDR1 reads SGHTA; CDR2 reads FQGNSA. CDR3 protein: CASSLGPGSGNTIYF. The CDR3 DNA reads TGTGCCAGCAGCTTGGGGCCGGGGTCTGGAAACACCATATATTTT.

This clonotype was counted many times. Compared with germline, one end of the junction differs, possibly owing to a read error. CDR3 residues: CASRDPMNTEVFF. CDR3 nucleotides: TGTGCCAGCAGGGACCCAATGAACACTGAAGTTTTCTTT. This chain links TRBV6-2 or TRBV6-3 with TRBJ1-1; D is unresolved. This CDR3 has 13 residues. Germline V CDR1 and CDR2: MNHEY, SVGEGT.

This clonotype has a handful of counts. CDR3: CASSQEKAGGSSYEQYF. DNA of the CDR3: TGTGCCAGCAGCCAAGAAAAGGCAGGGGGCTCCTCCTACGAGCAGTACTTC. The chain couples TRBV14 to TRBJ2-7, with TRBD1 matching over 8 bases. Germline CDR1 is SGHDN and CDR2 is FVKESK. The CDR3 has 17 residues. Unmatched junction bases numbered 7, after V lost 0 bases and J lost 0 bases.